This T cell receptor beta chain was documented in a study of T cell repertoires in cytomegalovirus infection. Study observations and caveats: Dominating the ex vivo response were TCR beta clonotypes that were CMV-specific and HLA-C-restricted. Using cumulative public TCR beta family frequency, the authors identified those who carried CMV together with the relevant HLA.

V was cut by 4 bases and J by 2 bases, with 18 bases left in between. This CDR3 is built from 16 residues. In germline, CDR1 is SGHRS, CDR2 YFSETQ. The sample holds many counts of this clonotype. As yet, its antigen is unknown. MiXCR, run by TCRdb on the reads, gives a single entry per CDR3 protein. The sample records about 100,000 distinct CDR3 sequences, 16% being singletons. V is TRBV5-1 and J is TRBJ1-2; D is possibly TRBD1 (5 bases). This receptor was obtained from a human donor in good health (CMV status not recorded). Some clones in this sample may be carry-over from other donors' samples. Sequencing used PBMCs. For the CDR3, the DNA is TGCGCCAGCAGCCCGGAGGGGCCGGGAGGGAACTATGGCTACACCTTC. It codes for CASSPEGPGGNYGYTF.